The 21 T cell receptor beta chains presented below share a single source sample, sequenced in a study of chemoradiotherapy in HPV16-positive cancers. Profiled with immunoSEQ multiplex PCR; TCRdb holds only in-frame clones, not every one. Here the sample spans tens of thousands of clones, 90% being singletons. The specimen comprised blood, sampled from a patient who underwent chemoradiotherapy. These receptors originate from a human donor with HPV-associated anogenital cancer.

V and J are TRBV11-2 and TRBJ2-7; 14 nucleotides line up with TRBD2. Germline CDR1 and CDR2: SGHAT and FQNNGV. J lost 5 bases, V lost 4 bases, and 7 bases had no gene match. CDR3 length: 16 residues. The CDR3 reads CASSSWTSGGPNEQYF. CDR3 coding DNA: TGTGCCAGCAGCTCCTGGACTAGCGGGGGGCCGAACGAGCAGTACTTC.

The chain uses TRBV6-5 and TRBJ2-7; 8 bases are shared with TRBD1. CDR1 and CDR2 from the germline V gene are MNHEY and SVGAGI. CDR3 size: 15 residues. Trimming at V came to 0 bases and at J to 4 bases, leaving 5 bases not matched to a gene. CDR3 sequence reads: CASSYSQGAGYEQYF. Written as DNA, the CDR3 is TGTGCCAGCAGTTACTCGCAGGGGGCCGGGTACGAGCAGTACTTC.

The chain employs TRBV19 and TRBJ2-1, with a weak D call TRBD1 (6 bases). Germline lookup yields CDR1 LNHDA and CDR2 SQIVND (reference sequence). V was trimmed by 2 bases and J by 2 bases, leaving 10 bases between them. This CDR3 has 15 residues. The chain's CDR3 is CASSITAGAYNEQFF. The CDR3, as DNA: TGTGCCAGTAGTATAACAGCAGGGGCCTACAATGAGCAGTTCTTC. Filled out from reference TRBV19 and TRBJ2-1, the complete variable domain reads DGGITQSPKYLFRKEGQNVTLSCEQNLNHDAMYWYRQDPGQGLRLIYYSQIVNDFQKGDIAEGYSVSREKKESFPLTVTSAQKNPTAFYLCASSITAGAYNEQFFGPGTRLTVL.

This clone occurred once. This chain joins TRBV5-1 and TRBJ2-2; a weak D match, TRBD2 (6 bases). CDR3 length: 16 amino acids. CDR1 and CDR2 (germline): SGHRS, YFSETQ. Trimming removed 3 bases from V and 0 bases from J, with 12 bases in between. The DNA for the CDR3 is TGCGCCAGCAGCTCGAGGGGAGGACCGAACACCGGGGAGCTGTTTTTT. As protein: CASSSRGGPNTGELFF.

This chain connects TRBV27 to TRBJ1-1; D uncertain. The germline V gene encodes CDR1 MNHEY and CDR2 SMNVEV (reference sequence). The V gene lost 5 bases and the J gene lost 1 base, with 14 bases spanning the gap. The CDR3 sequence is 15 residues long. The CDR3 protein is CASSPGSRRNTEAFF. In DNA, the CDR3 is TGTGCCAGCAGTCCAGGTTCCAGGAGGAACACTGAAGCTTTCTTT.

J is TRBJ2-1 and V is TRBV6-8, with 10 bases identical to TRBD2. The CDR3 loop spans 11 amino acids. CDR1 is MNHGY, CDR2 SAAAGT, per germline. J lost 14 bases, V lost 6 bases, and 4 bases had no gene match. CDR3: CASRRGLAEFF. DNA for the CDR3: TGTGCCAGCAGACGCGGACTAGCGGAGTTCTTC.

The V gene is TRBV6-5, the J gene TRBJ1-1, with D unclear. The CDR3 spans 14 residues. V was trimmed by 7 bases and J by 1 base, leaving 13 bases between them. Germline V gene data show CDR1 as MNHEY and CDR2 as SVGAGI. The CDR3 sequence: CASTQRTPNTEAFF. CDR3 bases: TGTGCCAGCACCCAACGCACCCCGAACACTGAAGCTTTCTTT.

The chain combines TRBV6-5 with TRBJ1-2, with D maybe TRBD1 (6 bases). The CDR3 totals 14 residues. Germline CDR1 MNHEY, CDR2 SVGAGI. V shed 2 bases and J shed 3 bases, with 10 bases lying between them. The CDR3 DNA sequence: TGTGCCAGCAGTTACGGGGGGGGCGACTATGGCTACACCTTC. It is translated as CASSYGGGDYGYTF.

The chain joins TRBV11-2 to TRBJ2-1; TRBD1 matches 7 bases. Germline V gene data show CDR1 as SGHAT and CDR2 as FQNNGV. This CDR3 has 17 amino acids. V shed 5 bases and J 3 bases; nucleotides not matched to a gene: 13. The DNA for the CDR3 is TGTGCCAGCAGCGCAAACCGGGACAGAAGTAACTACAATGAGCAGTTCTTC. Protein sequence: CASSANRDRSNYNEQFF. Filled out from reference TRBV11-2 and TRBJ2-1, the complete variable domain reads EAGVAQSPRYKIIEKRQSVAFWCNPISGHATLYWYQQILGQGPKLLIQFQNNGVVDDSQLPKDRFSAERLKGVDSTLKIQPAKLEDSAVYLCASSANRDRSNYNEQFFGPGTRLTVL.

The chain combines TRBV6-9 with TRBJ1-1, with D uncertain. CDR1 is MNHGY and CDR2 is SVAAGI in the germline V gene. This CDR3 has 16 residues. The V end was cut by 5 bases, the J end by 0 bases, with 16 bases between. In nucleotides, the CDR3 is TGTGCCAGCAGTGACCGGGCCCCCGGCATGAACACTGAAGCTTTCTTT. This encodes CASSDRAPGMNTEAFF.

This clone was seen a single time. V is TRBV5-1 and J is TRBJ1-1; 7 bases agree with TRBD1. Germline CDR1 is SGHRS and CDR2 is YFSETQ. The CDR3 sequence is 13 residues long. Trimming took 3 bases from V and 3 from J; bases not matched to a gene: 2. The CDR3 loop reads CASSSQGYTEAFF. The CDR3 nucleotides are TGCGCCAGCAGCTCACAGGGGTACACTGAAGCTTTCTTT.

For this clone: This is likely a read error, given that the CDR3 carries no conserved phenylalanine or tryptophan at its end. The DNA is left out, because the CDR3 cannot be placed on it with certainty; the CDR3 is given as TCRdb lists it. J is TRBJ2-6 and V is TRBV5-1; TRBD2 is the table's D call, not checked against the DNA. Counting both end residues, the CDR3 totals 8 amino acids. Germline V CDR1 and CDR2: SGHRS, YFSETQ. The CDR3 loop is CASSLLLK.

This sequence joins TRBV7-8 and TRBJ2-7; possibly TRBD1 for D (6 bases). There are 14 residues in the CDR3. The V gene's germline CDR1 is SGHVS and CDR2 FQNEAQ. V lost 2 bases and J lost 3, with 11 bases in between. This chain's CDR3 is CASSLRQGYYEQYF. CDR3 nucleotide sequence: TGTGCCAGCAGCTTAAGGCAGGGGTACTACGAGCAGTACTTC.

This chain uses TRBV2 with TRBJ2-3; D unresolved. The CDR3 runs 13 residues. Trimming cost V 1 base and J 2 bases, with 4 bases left between them. CDR1 is SNHLY, CDR2 FYNNEI, per germline. CDR3 DNA: TGTGCCAGCAGTGAAGACTACACAGATACGCAGTATTTT. Protein product: CASSEDYTDTQYF. Combining the CDR3 with reference TRBV2 and TRBJ2-3 gives the whole variable domain EPEVTQTPSHQVTQMGQEVILRCVPISNHLYFYWYRQILGQKVEFLVSFYNNEISEKSEIFDDQFSVERPDGSNFTLKIRSTKLEDSAMYFCASSEDYTDTQYFGPGTRLTVL.

This clone was counted a single time. The chain carries TRBV11-2 and TRBJ2-7; D uncertain. The CDR3 loop spans 13 amino acids. V lost 3 bases and J lost 1, with 7 bases in between. Germline CDR1 is SGHAT and CDR2 is FQNNGV. The CDR3 DNA reads TGTGCCAGCAGCTTTGACTTTTCCTACGAGCAGTACTTC. Encoded protein: CASSFDFSYEQYF.

The CDR3 sequence: CASSLAGGQVHGYTF. CDR3 bases: TGTGCCAGCAGCTTAGCGGGGGGACAGGTTCATGGCTACACCTTC. The chain couples TRBV7-2 to TRBJ1-2; 8 positions match TRBD1. Germline trimming cut 0 bases from V and 6 bases from J; bases unmatched to any gene: 6. The CDR3 has 15 residues. CDR1 and CDR2 (germline): SGHTA, FQGNSA. Variable domain in full (rest from reference TRBV7-2 and TRBJ1-2): GAGVSQSPSNKVTEKGKDVELRCDPISGHTALYWYRQSLGQGLEFLIYFQGNSAPDKSGLPSDRFSAERTGGSVSTLTIQRTQQEDSAVYLCASSLAGGQVHGYTFGSGTRLTVV.

This chain uses TRBV6-1 with TRBJ2-1; TRBD2 matches at 8 bases. Germline V CDR1 and CDR2: MNHNS, SASEGT. The CDR3 runs to 15 residues. Trimming removed 6 bases from V and 7 bases from J; junction bases left unmatched: 11. The CDR3 nucleotides are TGTGCCAGCAGAGCCATCGGGGGGGTATCAAATGAGCAGTTCTTC. Its translation is CASRAIGGVSNEQFF.

V usage is TRBV9 and J usage is TRBJ2-7; TRBD1 agrees at 12 bases. V was clipped by 4 bases and J by 2 bases; unmatched bases: 16. Germline V gene lookup returns CDR1 SGDLS and CDR2 YYNGEE. The CDR3 is 19 amino acids. The CDR3 is CASSKEPLLGQGATYEQYF. CDR3 nucleotides: TGTGCCAGCAGCAAAGAGCCCCTTCTGGGACAGGGGGCAACCTACGAGCAGTACTTC.

This rearrangement joins TRBV7-9 to TRBJ2-7; 9 bases match TRBD1. V shed 4 bases, J shed 5 bases, and the junction held 21 bases outside the gene matches. CDR3 length: 19 amino acids. CDR1 and CDR2 from the germline V gene are SEHNR and FQNEAQ (reference sequence). The CDR3 coding sequence is TGTGCCAGCAGCTGGGGACTGGGGACAGGGATGGCCCTGTTGCACGAGCAGTACTTC. Amino acids: CASSWGLGTGMALLHEQYF. Based on the CDR3 plus reference TRBV7-9 and TRBJ2-7, the full variable domain is DTGVSQNPRHKITKRGQNVTFRCDPISEHNRLYWYRQTLGQGPEFLTYFQNEAQLEKSRLLSDRFSAERPKGSFSTLEIQRTEQGDSAMYLCASSWGLGTGMALLHEQYFGPGTRLTVT.

The chain recombines TRBV10-1 with TRBJ2-4, with D possibly being TRBD2 (5 bases). V lost 5 bases, J lost 4 bases, and 9 bases lay in between. Per the germline V gene, CDR1 is WNHNN and CDR2 is SYGVQD (reference sequence). The CDR3 spans 13 residues. The CDR3 protein is CASSTGKKNIQYF. The CDR3 DNA reads as TGCGCCAGCAGTACCGGGAAAAAAAACATTCAGTACTTC.

The chain combines TRBV4-1 with TRBJ2-7; no clear D. The V gene lost 0 bases and the J gene lost 5 bases, with 8 bases spanning the gap. Germline values: CDR1 MGHRA, CDR2 YSYEKL. The CDR3 is 13 amino acids. The CDR3 region is CASSQDGGHEQYF. The CDR3 DNA is TGCGCCAGCAGCCAAGACGGCGGACACGAGCAGTACTTC.